This T cell receptor beta chain was observed in a study of ipilimumab plus nivolumab after autologous stem cell transplantation. For the study at large: Myeloma patients were high-risk transplant-naive or relapsed within 3 years of first autologous transplant.

Patients got ipilimumab 1 mg/kg beginning 14 to 28 days post-transplant. Dosing: nivolumab 3 mg/kg IV, weeks 1, 4, 7, 10, then every two weeks to week 26. Study-level findings and limits: The authors say TCR, Treg and microbiome findings warrant further study.

Germline CDR1 SGHTA, CDR2 FQGNSA. The CDR3 has 17 amino acids. V was cut by 5 bases and J by 8 bases, with 27 bases left in between. A word on this clone: Antigen: not known.

The protocol was immunoSEQ multiplex PCR, while the TCRdb copy is restricted to in-frame clones and leaves out a portion. Of about 4,800 clones listed, about 67% are singletons. This chain uses TRBV7-2 with TRBJ1-2, with D hard to call. This clonotype originated in a male donor with multiple myeloma. The source was PBMCs, collected in a trial of ipilimumab plus nivolumab as post-transplant consolidation. The CDR3 loop reads CASSPTLKSMPPNGYTF. CDR3 sequence (DNA): TGTGCCAGCAGCCCCACCCTGAAGAGCATGCCGCCTAACGGCTACACCTTC.